What follows is one T cell receptor beta chain and its context. Repertoires were generated with immunoSEQ multiplex PCR, while TCRdb's copy carries only in-frame clones and drops some. The repertoire holds under 70,000 clones, roughly 95% seen once, with around 0.99% in the top ten. The CDR3 length is 14 residues. CDR1 KGHSH and CDR2 LQKENI come from the germline V gene. V lost 2 bases to trimming and J lost 5 bases, with 12 bases between them. The data stem from a study of control samples from healthy donors and cancer patients. Sequencing was carried out using blood. The chain has TRBV18 and TRBJ1-2, with D possibly TRBD1 on 5 matching bases. The sequence was obtained from a woman aged 18-29 years in good health. CDR3 nucleotide sequence: TGTGCCAGCTCACCAGGGGCCCTAGCTTATGGCTACACCTTC. Translating gives CASSPGALAYGYTF.